A selection of T cell receptor beta chains follows, all from one sample in a study of T cells in Graves' hyperthyroidism and ophthalmopathy. TCRdb called the multiplex PCR reads again in MiXCR, with one record for every CDR3 protein. The data contain hundreds of thousands of distinct CDR3 sequences, over 15% of them seen just once; the ten biggest clones take up 15% to 20%. Sequenced input: blood. These receptors were taken from a woman between 18 and 30 years old with Graves' hyperthyroidism. The CDR3 runs from the conserved cysteine through the conserved F or W. The D gene is left open where the match is weak. Where a row states a size, it is once, few, many or the class of an expanded clone; other rows omit it.

V | size | D | CDR3
TRBV12-3/TRBV12-4 | many | . | CASSRDSARQPQHF
TRBV4-1 | few | TRBD1 | CASAKRGGQGPYNEQFF
TRBV5-1 | many | . | CASSPQPGAYEQYF
TRBV2 | many | . | CASREDTGTDTQYF
TRBV18 | . | TRBD1 | CASSTGGPNQPQHF
TRBV30 | many | TRBD1 | CAWSTGGDDEKLFF
TRBV12-3/TRBV12-4 | . | TRBD2 | CASSLLSGGGVQYF
TRBV6-1 | many | . | CASSSGEAPYEQYF
TRBV12-3/TRBV12-4 | few | . | CASSFSAEQYF
TRBV3-1 | many | TRBD1 | CASSPGGTRGQPQHF
TRBV6-1 | . | . | CASTNQGRASYEQYF
TRBV20-1 | few | TRBD2 | CSGPSGDQETQYF
TRBV7-2 | . | TRBD1 | CASSLVPDRAVDTHYF
TRBV4-1 | many | TRBD1 | CASSQGDRQETQYF
TRBV7-2 | few | . | CASSLVTGPNGYTF
TRBV12-3/TRBV12-4 | many | TRBD1 | CASSHVRQGGDQPQHF
TRBV12-3/TRBV12-4 | many | . | CASSPGEAPETQYF
TRBV2 | . | . | CASINPTAVAEAFF
TRBV6-2/TRBV6-3 | . | TRBD1 | CASSLTGGIAEAFF
TRBV12-3/TRBV12-4 | many | . | CASSPTRRYNEQFF
TRBV11-2 | many | . | CASSRQYMNTEAFF
TRBV18 | many | TRBD1 | CASSPYRGLENTEAFF
TRBV14 | . | . | CASSLIQGRQYF
TRBV3-1 | many | . | CASSQDSGDYGYTF
TRBV19 | . | TRBD2 | CASTNGGAAPNTGELFF
TRBV25-1 | . | . | CASSPPHSGNTIYF
TRBV7-8 | . | . | CASSFGRGPNEKLFF
TRBV5-1 | many | . | CASSLGTEAFF
TRBV6-2/TRBV6-3 | few | . | CASSYSAAPYEQYF
TRBV2 | . | . | CASSVIPANQYGYTF
TRBV12-3/TRBV12-4 | many | . | CASRPPPSNEQFF
TRBV27 | many | . | CASSLSQTKFDYEQYF
TRBV20-1 | many | TRBD2 | CSAPPAGGQETQYF
TRBV3-1 | few | . | CASSQYPPGSSYNEQFF
TRBV19 | once | . | CASRLTTGSYNEQFF
TRBV2 | few | TRBD1 | CASSVDRAGANVLTF
TRBV12-3/TRBV12-4 | few | TRBD1 | CASSLRRGQNGYTF
TRBV7-9 | . | TRBD1 | CASSKRQGASPEAFF
TRBV11-2 | . | TRBD2 | CASSLTAGGYYNEQFF
TRBV7-2 | . | . | CASSLNPSDTQYF
TRBV4-1 | few | . | CASSPTSGNPRETQYF